This note documents a single TCR beta chain sequence. Its cognate antigen is unknown. The sample carries other DNA sequences with the same CDR3. Treatment here: oral pan-JAK inhibitor, 5-10 mg twice daily. This sample was included in a study of CD8+ T cells in alopecia areata. Findings of the study overall: Relative to normal scalp, lesional scalp, especially alopecia totalis/universalis, showed higher clonality.

After isolation, RNA underwent reverse transcription to generate cDNA as the sequencing template. Here immunoSEQ multiplex PCR was the method, and the copy in TCRdb shows in-frame clones only, minus some. This repertoire shows 110,000 to 150,000 clones, about 51% found once; its top ten account for approximately 15%. The material sequenced was CD8+ T cells sorted from blood, taken at week 4, from a patient treated with tofacitinib. This clonotype was obtained from a human donor with alopecia areata.

The CDR3 is CASSVGGRTEAFF. The CDR3, as DNA: TGTGCCAGCAGCGTAGGGGGGCGGACTGAAGCTTTCTTT. The chain has TRBV9 and TRBJ1-1, with D perhaps matching TRBD1 (6 bases). Trimming cost V 0 bases and J 5 bases, with 8 bases left between them. This CDR3 is built from 13 residues. Germline loops: CDR1 SGDLS, CDR2 YYNGEE.